The 20 T cell receptor beta chains below come from one sample, sequenced in a study of identical twins. Using its own MiXCR run on the 5' RACE reads, TCRdb lists one record per CDR3 protein. This table holds roughly 750,000 distinct CDR3 sequences, about 20% found once. This sample was also put to use in a study of T cells expressing NK-cell markers.

Sequences were obtained from PBMCs. Every receptor here comes from a woman under 30 in good health.

This clonotype occurred a few times. The chain uses TRBV7-2 and TRBJ2-5; D is unclear. CDR1 is SGHTA and CDR2 is FQGNSA in the germline V gene. With 5 bases removed from V and 6 bases from J, the gap between germline ends came to 16 bases. The CDR3 sequence is 14 residues long. Here the CDR3 DNA reads TGTGCCAGCAGCCGATCGGTGGGTTGGAAGACCCAGTACTTC. Translating it yields CASSRSVGWKTQYF.

This clonotype was counted ten times or more. This chain joins TRBV3-1 and TRBJ2-1; D tentatively fits TRBD1 or TRBD2 (5 bases each). This CDR3 has 15 residues. V gave up 4 bases and J gave up 8 bases, with 18 bases separating them. The V gene's germline CDR1 is LGHDT and CDR2 YNNKEL (reference sequence). The CDR3 spells CASSPPGPLVDEQFF. In DNA form, the CDR3 reads TGTGCCAGCAGCCCCCCGGGACCCCTGGTAGATGAGCAGTTCTTC.

This clonotype was found many times. The V gene is TRBV5-1, the J gene TRBJ2-1, with TRBD2 identical over 12 bases. The CDR3 loop spans 16 amino acids. The junction had 5 bases not matched to a gene; V was cut back by 3 bases and J by 4 bases. The V gene's germline CDR1 is SGHRS and CDR2 YFSETQ. The CDR3 bases are TGCGCCAGCAGCTCCACCGGGACTAGCGGGTACAATGAGCAGTTCTTC. It translates to CASSSTGTSGYNEQFF.

This clonotype showed up just a few times. The chain couples TRBV12-3 or TRBV12-4 to TRBJ2-7; no firm D call. This CDR3 is 13 amino acids long. V was shortened by 11 bases and J by 5 bases, with 19 bases between the two germline ends. DNA of the CDR3: TGTGCCTGTGACCGGAAAAACGGTAACGAGCAGTACTTC. This translates into CACDRKNGNEQYF.

V gene TRBV7-9 combines with J gene TRBJ2-7, with D perhaps matching TRBD2 (6 bases). The CDR3 runs 14 residues. Germline lookup yields CDR1 SEHNR and CDR2 FQNEAQ (reference sequence). V was pared by 6 bases and J by 2 bases, with 14 bases between. CDR3 nucleotide sequence: TGTGCCAGCAGTCCGGGGCGGGATCCCTACGAGCAGTACTTC. Its translation: CASSPGRDPYEQYF.

J is TRBJ1-1 and V is TRBV7-9; D is unclear. The CDR3 covers 14 residues. Looked up from germline, CDR1 is SEHNR and CDR2 is FQNEAQ (reference sequence). Deletions cut 5 bases from V and 0 bases from J, with 10 bases between. The chain's CDR3 is CASSPQSMNTEAFF. The CDR3 bases are TGTGCCAGCAGCCCTCAGAGTATGAACACTGAAGCTTTCTTT.

The rearrangement uses TRBV6-4 and TRBJ2-6; 12 positions match TRBD2. V lost 6 bases to trimming and J lost 1 base; unmatched junction nucleotides: 4. Germline CDR1 and CDR2: MRHNA and SNTAGT. This CDR3 contains 17 residues. CDR3 nucleotides: TGTGCCAGCAGCCGTCTAGCGGGGGGGTCTGGGGCCAACGTCCTGACTTTC. Residues: CASSRLAGGSGANVLTF.

The rearrangement links TRBV5-5 to TRBJ2-5, with TRBD1 matching over 9 bases. With V trimmed by 4 bases and J by 2 bases, 9 bases remained unmatched. The germline V gene has CDR1 SGHKS and CDR2 YYEKEE (reference sequence). The CDR3 is 16 amino acids. CDR3 loop: CASSLHRGLGQETQYF. For the CDR3, the DNA is TGTGCCAGCAGCCTTCACAGGGGGCTAGGACAAGAGACCCAGTACTTC.

This clonotype was detected only a few times. The chain uses TRBV20-1 and TRBJ2-5; D unclear. V lost 5 bases, J lost 1 base, and 14 bases lay in between. The V gene's germline CDR1 is DFQATT and CDR2 SNEGSKA (reference sequence). The CDR3 covers 14 residues. The CDR3 here is CSAERAGSQETQYF. The CDR3 DNA sequence: TGCAGTGCTGAACGTGCAGGTTCCCAAGAGACCCAGTACTTC.

This clonotype was counted at least ten times. V and J are TRBV12-3 or TRBV12-4 and TRBJ1-1, with D possibly matching TRBD1 (5 bases). CDR3 length equals 13 residues. V dropped 6 bases and J dropped 6 bases, with 14 bases sitting between them. CDR3 amino acids: CASSRWLGPEAFF. In DNA form, the CDR3 reads TGTGCCAGCAGCCGGTGGTTGGGACCTGAAGCTTTCTTT.

This clonotype has just a few counts. The DNA of the CDR3 is TGTGCCAGCTCACCCCCGGGGGGGGGGAACAATGAGCAGTTCTTC. This codes for CASSPPGGGNNEQFF. The rearrangement uses TRBV18 and TRBJ2-1; 8 bases match TRBD2. V gave up 3 bases and J gave up 5 bases; unmatched junction bases: 6. The CDR3 spans 15 residues. Per germline, CDR1 KGHSH and CDR2 LQKENI.

The rearrangement uses TRBV6-5 and TRBJ2-7, with 7 bases aligning to TRBD2. V shed 0 bases and J 3 bases; nucleotides not matched to a gene: 8. Per the germline V gene, CDR1 is MNHEY and CDR2 is SVGAGI. CDR3 length: 16 amino acids. DNA for the CDR3: TGTGCCAGCAGTTACTCGGGGGGGACTCCACACTACGAGCAGTACTTC. Its translation is CASSYSGGTPHYEQYF.

The chain combines TRBV12-3 or TRBV12-4 with TRBJ2-5; perhaps D is TRBD1 or TRBD2 (5 bases each). V lost 4 bases, J lost 4 bases, and 16 bases lay in between. This CDR3 is 15 amino acids long. The CDR3 region is CASSWGGSSRETQYF. CDR3 nucleotide sequence: TGTGCCAGCAGTTGGGGCGGGTCCTCGAGAGAGACCCAGTACTTC.

V usage is TRBV3-1 and J usage is TRBJ2-4, with D possibly matching TRBD1 (6 bases). The V end was cut by 2 bases, the J end by 1 base, with 12 bases between. Germline assignment: CDR1 LGHDT and CDR2 YNNKEL (reference sequence). The CDR3 runs 16 residues. CDR3 residues: CASSQTGISAKNIQYF. The CDR3 DNA reads as TGTGCCAGCAGCCAAACAGGGATCAGTGCCAAAAACATTCAGTACTTC.

This sequence joins TRBV5-6 and TRBJ2-7, with D tentatively TRBD1 (6 bases). The CDR3 spans 12 residues. Germline CDR1 SGHDT, CDR2 YYEEEE. The V end lost 5 bases, the J end lost 6 bases, and 12 bases lay between the germline ends. The CDR3 loop reads CASRDFRGEQYF. The DNA of the CDR3 is TGTGCCAGCAGGGATTTCAGGGGCGAGCAGTACTTC.

This clonotype was seen a few times. The rearrangement links TRBV6-6 to TRBJ1-1; a weak D match, TRBD1 (6 bases). This CDR3 spans 13 amino acids. The germline CDR1 and CDR2 sequences are MNHNY and SVGAGI (reference sequence). The germline V and J ends were trimmed by 2 bases and 11 bases, with 15 bases remaining between them. This CDR3 reads CASSYVRGGYAFF. CDR3 DNA: TGTGCCAGCAGTTACGTCAGGGGTGGGTATGCTTTCTTT.

This clonotype was counted between two and nine times. The chain carries TRBV20-1 and TRBJ2-5, with 12 bases lining up with TRBD2. V was clipped by 5 bases and J by 5 bases; unmatched bases: 18. CDR3 length: 18 amino acids. Germline V gene data show CDR1 as DFQATT and CDR2 as SNEGSKA (reference sequence). The CDR3 region has the DNA TGCAGTGCTCCTTGGGCTAGCGGGAGGGCCACTTGGACCGAGACCCAGTACTTC. It specifies CSAPWASGRATWTETQYF.

The table lists this clonotype with many counts. The gene calls are TRBV19 and TRBJ1-2, with unresolved D. Trimming cost V 7 bases and J 6 bases, with 12 bases left between them. The CDR3 has 12 amino acids. Germline lookup yields CDR1 LNHDA and CDR2 SQIVND (reference sequence). This CDR3 is CASTRIGDGYTF. The CDR3 nucleotides read TGTGCCAGTACCCGTATCGGGGATGGCTACACCTTC.

This clonotype was seen a handful of times. V usage is TRBV12-3 or TRBV12-4 and J usage is TRBJ1-6; tentatively, D is TRBD1 (5 bases). The CDR3 is 13 amino acids. The germline V and J ends were trimmed by 8 bases and 5 bases, with 10 bases remaining between them. CDR3 residues: CASRWGDNSPLHF. In DNA form, the CDR3 reads TGTGCCAGCCGTTGGGGGGATAATTCACCCCTCCACTTT.

The V gene is TRBV10-3, the J gene TRBJ2-5, with D perhaps matching TRBD2 (6 bases). Germline V gene lookup returns CDR1 ENHRY and CDR2 SYGVKD. The CDR3 runs to 13 residues. Trimming removed 5 bases from V and 3 bases from J, with 10 bases in between. The CDR3 nucleotides read TGTGCCATCAGTCCTAGACTAGAAGAGACCCAGTACTTC. Encoded protein: CAISPRLEETQYF.